Below, one T cell receptor (beta chain) is given with its context. Which antigen it targets is not known. No base-level quality is on record; no much larger clone is a single base apart. Participants in the prospective study were aged roughly 18 to 100 years, lived in about two dozen United States geographic areas, and enrolled through a virtual design. In the prospective study, cohorts were assigned on the basis of participant-reported clinical history obtained from a screening survey and a study questionnaire. In the prospective study, whole blood, serum and a nasopharyngeal or oropharyngeal swab were collected from each participant by mobile phlebotomists. Participants in the prospective study had the option to provide additional blood draws and questionnaires over a roughly 2-month period. Blood samples from the prospective study were shipped frozen or at room temperature prior to DNA extraction.

TCRbeta CDR3 regions were amplified from genomic DNA using the immunoSEQ Assay, a bias-controlled multiplex PCR. In the original analysis: The number of nucleated cells in each sample was estimated by amplification of reference gene primers within the assay. To quantify the absolute abundance of each unique TCRbeta CDR3 rearrangement, sequence reads were collapsed and filtered. For each sample, productive Simpson clonality was calculated as the square root of Simpson's diversity index across productive rearrangements. TCRdb holds this immuneACCESS table with in-frame rearrangements only. Some clones are missing; in checked studies, unresolved V genes explain under half, and the rest has no known cause. The DNA gave D and trimming, while V, J and clone size come from that table. The sample includes over 350,000 clones, with approximately 87% observed a single time. The ten largest clones capture 0.9% to 1% of the sample.

The entry originates in a study of blood T cell repertoires in COVID-19 (dated by TCRdb to about 2020). For the study in its entirety: Samples covering the acute and convalescent phases of COVID-19 were provided by collaborators in the United States, Italy and Spain. Sample metadata almost always included a de-identified subject ID, COVID-19 status, age in years and sex. A freely available public database, intended as a resource for researchers studying the immune response to SARS-CoV-2, is where the repertoires were released. The material from the prospective study consisted of cDNA or gDNA derived from T cells, B-cell-depleted T cells, or PBMCs. Subjects who had been exposed to COVID-19, were actively infected with it, or had recovered from it provided the deeply sampled blood TCRbeta repertoires that made up the dataset. Samples came from the ongoing ImmuneRACE study (first 160 participants) plus 1,254 subjects from 6 global collaborators. Where available, HLA class I and class II types were taken from metadata supplied by the sample provider and were not determined by assay-based typing.

Study-wide conclusions, independent of this receptor: The quantity of clinical and demographic metadata differed by source and by participant and was supplied without curation.

The germline V gene (reference sequence) specifies LNHDA as CDR1 and SQIVND as CDR2. V is pared back by 9 bases and J by 2 bases, with 14 bases lying between the germline termini. The CDR3 goes from the cysteine to the phenylalanine over 15 residues. The kept DNA is CDR3 alone, 45 bases in frame from the first base. The TCR was taken from a woman in her 30s with acute COVID-19. The chain employs TRBV19 and TRBJ2-6, and TRBD2 may be the D gene, going by 7 matching bases. The source material was PBMCs or T cells enriched from blood (not recorded which). CDR3 protein: CASEGGRTGANVLTF. The bases are TGTGCCAGCGAGGGGGGGCGGACTGGGGCCAACGTCCTGACTTTC.